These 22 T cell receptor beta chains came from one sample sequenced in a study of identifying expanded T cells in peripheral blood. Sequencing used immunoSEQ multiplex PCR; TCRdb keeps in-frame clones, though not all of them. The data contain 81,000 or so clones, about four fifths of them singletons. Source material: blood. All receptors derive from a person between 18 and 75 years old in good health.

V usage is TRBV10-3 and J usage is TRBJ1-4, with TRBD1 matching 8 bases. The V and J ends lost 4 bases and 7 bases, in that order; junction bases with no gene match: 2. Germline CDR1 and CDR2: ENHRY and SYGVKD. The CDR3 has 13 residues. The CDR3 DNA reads TGTGCCATCAGTGCAGGGGGCGGTGAAAAACTGTTTTTT. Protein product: CAISAGGGEKLFF.

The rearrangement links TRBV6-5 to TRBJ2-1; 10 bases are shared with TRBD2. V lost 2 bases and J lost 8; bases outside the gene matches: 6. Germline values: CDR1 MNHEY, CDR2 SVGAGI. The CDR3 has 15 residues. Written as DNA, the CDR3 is TGTGCCAGCAGTTACGATAGCGGGAGGAACTATGAGCAGTTCTTC. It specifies CASSYDSGRNYEQFF.

CDR3 amino acids: CASTSGTGRSNQPQHF. The CDR3 nucleotides are TGTGCCAGTACCTCCGGGACAGGGAGGAGCAATCAGCCCCAGCATTTT. J is TRBJ1-5 and V is TRBV19; 9 bases are shared with TRBD1. This CDR3 comprises 16 residues. J lost 1 base, V lost 7 bases, and 8 bases had no gene match. CDR1 is LNHDA, CDR2 SQIVND, per germline (reference sequence).

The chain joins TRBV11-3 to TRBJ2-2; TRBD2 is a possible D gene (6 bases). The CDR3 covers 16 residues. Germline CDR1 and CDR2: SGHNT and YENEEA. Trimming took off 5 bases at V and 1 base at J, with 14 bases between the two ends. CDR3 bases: TGTGCCAGCAGCATTGGGGACTTCCAGAACACCGGGGAGCTGTTTTTT. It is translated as CASSIGDFQNTGELFF.

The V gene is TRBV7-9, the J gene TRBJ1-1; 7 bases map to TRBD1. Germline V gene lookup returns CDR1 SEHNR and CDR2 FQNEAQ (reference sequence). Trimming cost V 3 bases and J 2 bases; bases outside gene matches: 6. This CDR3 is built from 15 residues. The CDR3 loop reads CASSFIRQGNTEAFF. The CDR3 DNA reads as TGTGCCAGCAGCTTCATCCGACAGGGTAACACTGAAGCTTTCTTT.

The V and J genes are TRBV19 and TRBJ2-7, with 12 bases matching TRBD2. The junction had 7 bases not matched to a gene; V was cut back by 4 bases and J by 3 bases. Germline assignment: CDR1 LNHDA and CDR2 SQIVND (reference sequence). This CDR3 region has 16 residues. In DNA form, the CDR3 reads TGTGCCAGTAGTACCTCGACTAGCGGGAGAGGCTACGAGCAGTACTTC. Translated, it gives CASSTSTSGRGYEQYF. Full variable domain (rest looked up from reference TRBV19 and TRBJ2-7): DGGITQSPKYLFRKEGQNVTLSCEQNLNHDAMYWYRQDPGQGLRLIYYSQIVNDFQKGDIAEGYSVSREKKESFPLTVTSAQKNPTAFYLCASSTSTSGRGYEQYFGPGTRLTVT.

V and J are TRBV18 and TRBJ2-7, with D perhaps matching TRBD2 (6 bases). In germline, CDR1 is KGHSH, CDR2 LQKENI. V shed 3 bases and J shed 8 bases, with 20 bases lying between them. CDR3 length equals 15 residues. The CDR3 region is CASSPSGRNSEKQYF. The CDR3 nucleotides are TGTGCCAGCTCACCGTCTGGGAGGAACTCGGAAAAGCAGTACTTC.

The CDR3 is CASRGGSGGLEGNTIYF. The CDR3 DNA follows: TGTGCCAGCAGAGGAGGGTCTGGGGGGTTGGAAGGAAACACCATATATTTT. V usage is TRBV27 and J usage is TRBJ1-3; weak D call: TRBD1 (5 bases). Per the germline V gene, CDR1 is MNHEY and CDR2 is SMNVEV (reference sequence). V was trimmed by 6 bases and J by 4 bases, leaving 22 bases between them. The CDR3 runs to 17 residues.

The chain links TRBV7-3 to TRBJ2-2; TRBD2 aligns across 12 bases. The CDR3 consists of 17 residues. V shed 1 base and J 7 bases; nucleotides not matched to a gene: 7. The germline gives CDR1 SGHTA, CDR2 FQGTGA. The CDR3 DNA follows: TGTGCCAGCAGCTTAATAGGACTAGCGGGGCGTGGCGGGGAGCTGTTTTTT. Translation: CASSLIGLAGRGGELFF.

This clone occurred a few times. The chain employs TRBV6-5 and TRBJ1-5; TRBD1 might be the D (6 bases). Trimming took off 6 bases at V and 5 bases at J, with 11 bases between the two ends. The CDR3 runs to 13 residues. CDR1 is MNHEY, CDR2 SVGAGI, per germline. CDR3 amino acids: CASRNREDQPQHF. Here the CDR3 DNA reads TGTGCCAGCAGAAACAGGGAAGATCAGCCCCAGCATTTT.

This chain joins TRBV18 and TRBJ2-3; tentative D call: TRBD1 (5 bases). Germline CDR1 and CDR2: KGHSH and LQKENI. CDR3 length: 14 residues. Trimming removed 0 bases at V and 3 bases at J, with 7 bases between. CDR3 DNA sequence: TGTGCCAGCTCACCACCGTCAGGGACAGATACGCAGTATTTT. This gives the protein CASSPPSGTDTQYF.

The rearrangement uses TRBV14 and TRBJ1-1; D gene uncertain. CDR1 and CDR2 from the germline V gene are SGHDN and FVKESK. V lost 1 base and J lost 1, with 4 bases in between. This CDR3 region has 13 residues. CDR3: CASSQARNTEAFF. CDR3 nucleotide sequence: TGTGCCAGCAGCCAAGCGAGGAACACTGAAGCTTTCTTT.

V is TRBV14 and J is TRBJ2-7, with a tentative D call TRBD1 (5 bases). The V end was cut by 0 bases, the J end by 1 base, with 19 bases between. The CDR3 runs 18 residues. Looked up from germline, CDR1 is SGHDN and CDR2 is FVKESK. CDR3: CASSQDGFGQGLSYEQYF. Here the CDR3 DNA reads TGTGCCAGCAGCCAAGATGGGTTCGGGCAGGGCCTATCCTACGAGCAGTACTTC. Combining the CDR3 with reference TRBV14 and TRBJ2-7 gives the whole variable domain EAGVTQFPSHSVIEKGQTVTLRCDPISGHDNLYWYRRVMGKEIKFLLHFVKESKQDESGMPNNRFLAERTGGTYSTLKVQPAELEDSGVYFCASSQDGFGQGLSYEQYFGPGTRLTVT.

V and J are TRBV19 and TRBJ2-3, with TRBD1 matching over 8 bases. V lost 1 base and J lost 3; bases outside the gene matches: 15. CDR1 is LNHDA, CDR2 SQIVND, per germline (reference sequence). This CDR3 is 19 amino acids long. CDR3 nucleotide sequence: TGTGCCAGTAGTATAGGAGCCCCGGGACAGGACCAGAGGACAGATACGCAGTATTTT. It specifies CASSIGAPGQDQRTDTQYF. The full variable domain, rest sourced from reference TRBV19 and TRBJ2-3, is DGGITQSPKYLFRKEGQNVTLSCEQNLNHDAMYWYRQDPGQGLRLIYYSQIVNDFQKGDIAEGYSVSREKKESFPLTVTSAQKNPTAFYLCASSIGAPGQDQRTDTQYFGPGTRLTVL.

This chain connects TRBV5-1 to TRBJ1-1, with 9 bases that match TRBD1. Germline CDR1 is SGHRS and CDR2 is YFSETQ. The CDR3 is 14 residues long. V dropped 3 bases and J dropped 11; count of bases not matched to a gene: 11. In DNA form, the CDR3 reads TGCGCCAGCAGCTCAACAGGGGGCGCTTTGATGGCTTTCTTT. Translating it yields CASSSTGGALMAFF.

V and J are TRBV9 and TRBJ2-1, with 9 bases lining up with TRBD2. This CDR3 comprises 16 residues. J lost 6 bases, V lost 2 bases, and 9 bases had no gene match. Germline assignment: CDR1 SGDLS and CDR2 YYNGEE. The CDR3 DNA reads TGTGCCAGCAGCGTGCAAACCGGGACTAGCATCAATGAGCAGTTCTTC. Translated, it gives CASSVQTGTSINEQFF.

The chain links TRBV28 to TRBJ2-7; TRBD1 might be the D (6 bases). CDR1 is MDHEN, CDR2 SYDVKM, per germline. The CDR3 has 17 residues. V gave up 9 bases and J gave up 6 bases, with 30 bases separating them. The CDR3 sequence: CASSPGDNRALRAEQYF. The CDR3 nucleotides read TGTGCCAGTTCCCCTGGGGATAACAGGGCCCTTAGGGCCGAGCAGTACTTC.

The CDR3 is CASSFQGSDTQYF. The CDR3 bases are TGTGCCAGCAGCTTTCAGGGGAGCGATACGCAGTATTTT. The rearrangement links TRBV11-3 to TRBJ2-3; D may be TRBD1 (6 bases). The CDR3 consists of 13 residues. CDR1 and CDR2 from the germline V gene are SGHNT and YENEEA. V was pared by 3 bases and J by 6 bases, with 10 bases between.

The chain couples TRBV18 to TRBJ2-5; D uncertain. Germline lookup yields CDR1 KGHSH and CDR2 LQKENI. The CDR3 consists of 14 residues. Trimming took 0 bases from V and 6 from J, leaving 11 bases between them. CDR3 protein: CASSPPPAGKTQYF. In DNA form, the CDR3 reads TGTGCCAGCTCACCACCGCCAGCCGGCAAGACCCAGTACTTC.

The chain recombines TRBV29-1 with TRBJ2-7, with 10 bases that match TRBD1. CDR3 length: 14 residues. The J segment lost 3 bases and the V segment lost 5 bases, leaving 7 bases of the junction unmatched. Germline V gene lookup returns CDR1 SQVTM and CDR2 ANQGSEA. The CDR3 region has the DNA TGCAGCGTTTACCCGGGACAGGGGAGCTACGAGCAGTACTTC. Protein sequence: CSVYPGQGSYEQYF.

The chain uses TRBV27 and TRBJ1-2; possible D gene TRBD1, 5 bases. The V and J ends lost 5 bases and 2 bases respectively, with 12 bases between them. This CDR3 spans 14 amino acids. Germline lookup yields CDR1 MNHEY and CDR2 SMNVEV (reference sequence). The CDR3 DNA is TGTGCCAGCAGTGCCGCTGGGGACAACTATGGCTACACCTTC. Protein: CASSAAGDNYGYTF.

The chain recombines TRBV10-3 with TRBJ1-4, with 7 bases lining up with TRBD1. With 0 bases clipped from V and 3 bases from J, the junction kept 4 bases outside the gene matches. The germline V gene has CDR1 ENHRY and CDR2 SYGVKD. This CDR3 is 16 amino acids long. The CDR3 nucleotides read TGTGCCATCAGTGAGTCTATGCAGGGGGCTAATGAAAAACTGTTTTTT. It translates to CAISESMQGANEKLFF.